One and the same sample provided the 2 T cell receptor beta chains below, sequenced in a study of cytomegalovirus exposure and HLA in healthy donors. TCRdb keeps only in-frame clones here, not all; method: immunoSEQ multiplex PCR. This sample carries 350,000 or so clones, roughly 85% of them seen once, and the ten largest clones take over 0.8%. Input material: PBMCs. These receptors originate from a woman under 30 in good health and CMV-seronegative.

The chain couples TRBV28 to TRBJ2-7; no clear D gene. Trimming took 3 bases from V and 3 from J, leaving 3 bases between them. Germline lookup yields CDR1 MDHEN and CDR2 SYDVKM. The CDR3 runs to 11 residues. CDR3 loop: CASSFFYEQYF. In DNA, the CDR3 is TGTGCCAGCAGTTTCTTCTACGAGCAGTACTTC.

The V call is TRBV5-5, the J call TRBJ1-2, with 8 bases that match TRBD1. The V and J ends lost 5 bases and 4 bases, in that order; junction bases with no gene match: 7. Per the germline V gene, CDR1 is SGHKS and CDR2 is YYEKEE (reference sequence). The CDR3 has 14 amino acids. The CDR3 bases are TGTGCCAGCAGGCTGGACAGGGTTACCTATGGCTACACCTTC. This sequence encodes CASRLDRVTYGYTF.